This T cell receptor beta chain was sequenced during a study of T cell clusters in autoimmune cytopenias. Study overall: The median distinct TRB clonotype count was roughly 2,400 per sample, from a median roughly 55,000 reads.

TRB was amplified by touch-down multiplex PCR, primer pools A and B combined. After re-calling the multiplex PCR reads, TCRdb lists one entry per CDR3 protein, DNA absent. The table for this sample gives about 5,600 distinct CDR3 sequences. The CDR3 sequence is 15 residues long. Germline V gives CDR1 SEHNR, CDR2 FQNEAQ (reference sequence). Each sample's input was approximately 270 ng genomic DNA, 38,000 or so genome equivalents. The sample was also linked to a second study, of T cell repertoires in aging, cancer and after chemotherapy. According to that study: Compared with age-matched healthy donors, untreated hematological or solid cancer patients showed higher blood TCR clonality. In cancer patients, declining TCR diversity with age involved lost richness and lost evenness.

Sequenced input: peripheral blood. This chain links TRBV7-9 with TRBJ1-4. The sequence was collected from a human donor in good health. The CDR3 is CASSPGWYSGEKLFF.